This record concerns one T cell receptor beta chain sequence. The antigen remains unidentified. The data stem from a study of T cell responses to AZD1222 COVID-19 vaccine. Study-wide results and caveats: An increase in Spike-specific TCR breadth and depth was observed after two AZD1222 doses. The sample set comprised mostly white British donors with more females, and clonal diversity was possibly underestimated.

Sequencing was performed with immunoSEQ multiplex PCR; in TCRdb, only in-frame clones are kept and a portion is missing. Of 82,000 or so clones detected, approximately 91% appear once; the ten largest clones hold about 5.2%. The CDR3 has 13 residues. Trimming took off 1 base at V and 11 bases at J, with 14 bases between the two ends. The V gene's germline CDR1 is LGHNA and CDR2 YSLEER. The TCR originated in an adult in good health. The J gene is TRBJ1-1, the V gene TRBV4-3; D is uncertain. The material was peripheral blood, obtained on day 0 of AZD1222 vaccination. CDR3 sequence reads: CASSQASGLRAFF. The CDR3 nucleotides are TGCGCCAGCAGCCAAGCTTCCGGGCTAAGGGCTTTCTTT.